These T cell receptor beta chains were read from a single sample in a study of CD8 T cells in Susac syndrome. TCRdb recomputed calls from the immunoSEQ multiplex PCR reads with MiXCR, one row per CDR3 protein. The table has around 130,000 distinct CDR3 sequences, roughly 96% seen once. Specimen: CD4+ T cells from PBMCs. Receptors originate from a human donor in good health. Both conserved end residues are part of each CDR3. The order of the fields is clone size, V gene, D gene, J gene, CDR3 protein, CDR3 DNA. A D gene is named only where the DNA matches it firmly. A clone size is listed for some rows: how often the clone was seen (once, few, many), or a class if it is expanded.

.	TRBV29-1	TRBD2	TRBJ2-3	CSVGASGDTQYF	TGCAGCGTTGGGGCTAGCGGTGATACGCAGTATTTT
.	TRBV20-1	.	TRBJ1-2	CLTSNYGYTF	TGCTTAACCTCTAACTATGGCTACACCTTC
.	TRBV6-1	.	TRBJ2-3	CATQLGLIPGATDTQYF	TGTGCCACACAACTAGGGTTAATACCGGGGGCAACAGATACGCAGTATTTT
once	TRBV20-1	.	TRBJ1-1	CSASREADTEAFF	TGCAGTGCTTCACGGGAGGCGGACACTGAAGCTTTCTTT
.	TRBV28	.	TRBJ1-4	CASSRRFVLATEKLFF	TGTGCCAGCAGCCGGAGATTTGTGCTGGCCACTGAAAAACTGTTTTTT
.	TRBV7-9	.	TRBJ1-2	CASSWTVANYGYTF	TGTGCCAGCAGCTGGACAGTAGCTAACTATGGCTACACCTTC
.	TRBV6-2/TRBV6-3	TRBD1	TRBJ2-2	CASSYNRGSANTGELFF	TGTGCCAGCTCATACAACAGGGGTTCCGCGAACACCGGGGAGCTGTTTTTT
once	TRBV20-1	.	TRBJ2-5	CSETKQETQYF	TGCAGTGAAACGAAACAAGAGACCCAGTACTTC
.	TRBV7-9	.	TRBJ2-7	CASGESSYEQYF	TGTGCCAGCGGGGAGAGCTCCTACGAGCAGTACTTC
.	TRBV4-2	.	TRBJ2-3	CASSPLRGSALGTDTQYF	TGTGCCAGCAGCCCCCTCCGAGGGAGCGCCCTGGGCACAGATACGCAGTATTTT
.	TRBV29-1	.	TRBJ2-3	CSVFGHLTDTQYF	TGCAGCGTTTTTGGACACCTCACAGATACGCAGTATTTT
.	TRBV7-2	.	TRBJ2-7	CASSFGTLSYEQYF	TGTGCCAGCAGCTTCGGGACACTTTCCTACGAGCAGTACTTC
.	TRBV10-3	.	TRBJ2-3	CAMRGAETDTQYF	TGTGCCATGAGGGGAGCAGAAACAGATACGCAGTATTTT
.	TRBV7-2	.	TRBJ2-7	CASSLARGLLSYEQYF	TGTGCCAGCAGCTTAGCACGGGGACTTCTCTCCTACGAGCAGTACTTC
.	TRBV30	TRBD1	TRBJ1-5	CAWSAGQGVNQPQHF	TGTGCCTGGAGTGCCGGACAGGGGGTAAATCAGCCCCAGCATTTT
.	TRBV12-3/TRBV12-4	TRBD2	TRBJ2-5	CASSGAGVETQYF	TGTGCCAGCAGCGGCGCGGGAGTAGAGACCCAGTACTTC
once	TRBV5-1	TRBD1	TRBJ2-7	CASSGGQGFSFQTGEQYF	TGCGCCAGCAGCGGAGGACAGGGATTCTCTTTCCAAACCGGCGAGCAGTACTTC
.	TRBV6-5	TRBD1	TRBJ2-7	CASTGTGFHEQYF	TGTGCCAGCACCGGGACAGGGTTCCACGAGCAGTACTTC
.	TRBV20-1	.	TRBJ1-1	CSARGVMNTEAFF	TGCAGTGCTAGGGGAGTAATGAACACTGAAGCTTTCTTT
.	TRBV20-1	.	TRBJ1-5	CSASKGLTGPQHF	TGCAGTGCCTCCAAGGGACTGACTGGGCCCCAGCATTTT
once	TRBV3-1	.	TRBJ2-5	CASSQRGEETQYF	TGTGCCAGCAGCCAGAGAGGGGAGGAGACCCAGTACTTC
.	TRBV25-1	.	TRBJ2-1	CASSDALRYNNEQFF	TGTGCCAGCAGTGATGCCCTCCGCTATAACAATGAGCAGTTCTTC
.	TRBV7-2	TRBD1	TRBJ2-3	CASSLGTGHGLDTQYF	TGTGCCAGCAGCCTAGGGACAGGCCACGGATTAGATACGCAGTATTTT
.	TRBV28	.	TRBJ1-2	CASHSTDKSPYGYTF	TGTGCCAGCCACTCGACAGACAAATCCCCCTATGGCTACACCTTC
once	TRBV5-1	TRBD2	TRBJ2-7	CASSFTSGRREQYF	TGCGCCAGCAGCTTCACTAGCGGGAGAAGGGAGCAGTACTTC
.	TRBV7-9	.	TRBJ2-4	CASSPGTLVYQNIQYF	TGTGCCAGCAGCCCAGGGACATTAGTCTACCAAAACATTCAGTACTTC
.	TRBV4-1	.	TRBJ2-7	CASSPDSMAIQEQYF	TGCGCCAGCAGCCCAGATTCGATGGCAATCCAAGAGCAGTACTTC
.	TRBV5-1	.	TRBJ2-5	CASSLVGGMETQYF	TGCGCCAGCAGCTTGGTTGGGGGCATGGAGACCCAGTACTTC
.	TRBV29-1	.	TRBJ2-5	CSVGGGWGALQTQYF	TGCAGCGTTGGAGGCGGTTGGGGGGCTTTACAGACCCAGTACTTC
.	TRBV4-1	.	TRBJ2-5	CASSQGFLNAGSQETQYF	TGCGCCAGCAGCCAAGGCTTCCTTAACGCCGGTTCTCAAGAGACCCAGTACTTC
once	TRBV29-1	.	TRBJ2-3	CSVGAGTDTQYF	TGCAGCGTTGGAGCCGGCACAGATACGCAGTATTTT
.	TRBV6-2/TRBV6-3	TRBD1	TRBJ2-5	CASGTGVRTQYF	TGTGCCAGCGGAACAGGGGTTCGGACCCAGTACTTC
.	TRBV5-6	.	TRBJ2-5	CASSLREATKTQYF	TGTGCCAGCAGCTTGAGGGAAGCCACGAAGACCCAGTACTTC
.	TRBV3-1	TRBD2	TRBJ2-7	CASSRTGTSSSYEQYF	TGTGCCAGCAGCCGAACCGGGACTAGTTCTTCCTACGAGCAGTACTTC
.	TRBV9	.	TRBJ2-7	CASSVAPEAGRGEQYF	TGTGCCAGCAGCGTAGCCCCTGAGGCCGGCCGAGGGGAGCAGTACTTC
.	TRBV3-1	.	TRBJ2-2	CASSHNDRRTGELFF	TGTGCCAGCAGCCATAACGATAGGCGGACCGGGGAGCTGTTTTTT
.	TRBV5-1	.	TRBJ2-5	CASSNPGLQETQYF	TGCGCCAGCAGCAACCCGGGTCTTCAAGAGACCCAGTACTTC
.	TRBV7-9	.	TRBJ1-4	CASSSVRSLNEKLFF	TGTGCCAGCAGCTCAGTACGGAGCCTTAATGAAAAACTGTTTTTT
.	TRBV18	TRBD1	TRBJ2-1	CASSLGQGPYNEQFF	TGTGCCAGCTCCCTCGGACAGGGCCCCTACAATGAGCAGTTCTTC
.	TRBV15	TRBD2	TRBJ2-5	CATSRVSLAGVGETQYF	TGTGCCACCAGCAGAGTCTCCCTAGCGGGAGTAGGAGAGACCCAGTACTTC
.	TRBV3-1	.	TRBJ2-1	CASSLFGGKGDEQFF	TGTGCCAGCAGCCTTTTTGGCGGGAAGGGCGATGAGCAGTTCTTC
.	TRBV12-3/TRBV12-4	.	TRBJ2-2	CASTTRETGELFF	TGTGCCAGCACAACCAGGGAGACCGGGGAGCTGTTTTTT
.	TRBV5-1	TRBD2	TRBJ2-5	CASSLAGTSGMETQYF	TGCGCCAGCAGCTTGGCGGGGACTAGCGGGATGGAGACCCAGTACTTC
.	TRBV6-5	.	TRBJ2-5	CAGGTTRETQYF	TGTGCCGGGGGGACAACCAGGGAGACCCAGTACTTC
.	TRBV5-1	.	TRBJ1-5	CASSLGVLGNQPQHF	TGCGCCAGCAGCTTGGGCGTCTTGGGCAATCAGCCCCAGCATTTT
.	TRBV29-1	TRBD1	TRBJ2-3	CSVLDRGTDTQYF	TGCAGCGTGCTAGACAGGGGCACAGATACGCAGTATTTT
.	TRBV3-1	.	TRBJ2-4	CASSQLDAKNIQYF	TGTGCCAGCAGCCAGTTAGATGCCAAAAACATTCAGTACTTC
.	TRBV12-3/TRBV12-4	TRBD1	TRBJ1-3	CASSLTRGVYGNTIYF	TGTGCCAGCAGTTTAACCAGGGGGGTCTATGGAAACACCATATATTTT
.	TRBV18	.	TRBJ1-4	CASSTLRQAATNEKLFF	TGTGCCAGCTCCACCCTGAGACAGGCCGCAACTAATGAAAAACTGTTTTTT
.	TRBV7-2	.	TRBJ1-2	CASSPVLSYTF	TGTGCCAGCAGTCCCGTCCTAAGCTACACCTTC
.	TRBV2	.	TRBJ2-7	CAKSRDGTYEQYF	TGTGCCAAGTCGCGGGACGGAACCTACGAGCAGTACTTC
.	TRBV29-1	TRBD1	TRBJ1-1	CSGGQGSAEAFF	TGCAGCGGGGGACAGGGGAGCGCTGAAGCTTTCTTT
.	TRBV5-6	TRBD2	TRBJ2-5	CASSPGTSGEETQYF	TGTGCCAGCAGCCCCGGGACTAGCGGAGAAGAGACCCAGTACTTC
once	TRBV28	.	TRBJ2-5	CASGQGSRETQYF	TGTGCCAGCGGACAAGGCAGCCGGGAGACCCAGTACTTC
.	TRBV5-1	TRBD1	TRBJ1-2	CASSLAQGADGYTF	TGCGCCAGCAGCTTGGCACAGGGGGCAGATGGCTACACCTTC
.	TRBV29-1	.	TRBJ1-4	CSVGDGATNEKLFF	TGCAGCGTTGGAGACGGCGCAACTAATGAAAAACTGTTTTTT
.	TRBV29-1	.	TRBJ1-2	CSEKGSGGYTF	TGCAGCGAAAAAGGCTCGGGTGGCTACACCTTC
.	TRBV29-1	.	TRBJ2-7	CSVGRAGLDYEQYF	TGCAGCGTTGGGCGAGCGGGTTTAGACTACGAGCAGTACTTC
.	TRBV5-1	.	TRBJ1-5	CASSLNGAGQPQHF	TGCGCCAGCAGCTTGAACGGGGCTGGTCAGCCCCAGCATTTT